The 13 T cell receptor beta chains below come from one sample, sequenced in a study of siplizumab effects on memory and regulatory T cells (dated by TCRdb to between 2018 and 2021). The library was obtained by the immunoSEQ multiplex PCR assay. Entries here come from immuneACCESS through TCRdb and include only in-frame sequences with V and J called. Some clones fail to appear in such tables; in the studies checked, an unresolved V gene covers under half of the shortfall, and the cause of the remainder is unknown. Here the sample has 90,000 to 120,000 clones; 91% occur a single time. The ten largest clonotypes hold roughly 2.8% of the sample. The sequencing input was CD4+ T cells sorted from blood. The source is a human donor in good health. Some clones in this sample may be carry-over from other donors' samples.

The chain is built from TRBV19 and TRBJ1-5; D unresolved. Trimming removed 3 bases at V and 0 bases at J, with 9 bases between. Germline loops: CDR1 LNHDA, CDR2 SQIVND (reference sequence). The CDR3 is 15 residues long. The chain's CDR3 is CASSIQSGSNQPQHF. CDR3 coding DNA: TGTGCCAGTAGTATTCAGAGCGGTAGCAATCAGCCCCAGCATTTT.

V is TRBV5-4 and J is TRBJ2-3, with 10 positions matching TRBD2. Per germline, CDR1 SGHNT and CDR2 YYREEE (reference sequence). V shed 3 bases, J shed 3 bases, and the junction held 4 bases outside the gene matches. The CDR3 runs 15 residues. CDR3 nucleotides: TGTGCCAGCAGCTCCGTAGCGGGAGGTACAGATACGCAGTATTTT. Protein product: CASSSVAGGTDTQYF.

The V gene is TRBV6-5, the J gene TRBJ1-2; 11 nucleotides align to TRBD1. The CDR3 extends over 15 amino acids. Per germline, CDR1 MNHEY and CDR2 SVGAGI. The V and J ends lost 2 bases and 4 bases, in that order; junction bases with no gene match: 3. The chain's CDR3 is CASSYRDRGFYGYTF. Written as DNA, the CDR3 is TGTGCCAGCAGTTACCGGGACAGGGGGTTCTATGGCTACACCTTC.

This chain connects TRBV7-3 to TRBJ2-3, with a possible D match to TRBD2 (5 bases). Trimming left V 2 bases short and J 6 bases short, with 12 bases between. CDR3 length: 14 amino acids. Germline CDR1 is SGHTA and CDR2 is FQGTGA. CDR3 nucleotide sequence: TGTGCCAGCAGCTTAGTCGGTAGAGGGGATACGCAGTATTTT. Translated, it gives CASSLVGRGDTQYF.

This clone occurred once. This chain links TRBV6-1 with TRBJ1-2; D is possibly TRBD1 (5 bases). The V gene lost 0 bases and the J gene lost 6 bases, with 8 bases spanning the gap. CDR1 and CDR2 from the germline V gene are MNHNS and SASEGT. The CDR3 has 13 amino acids. CDR3 region: CASSEAGGNGYTF. CDR3 nucleotide sequence: TGTGCCAGCAGTGAAGCGGGGGGGAATGGCTACACCTTC.

The rearrangement joins TRBV27 to TRBJ2-1; D is tentatively TRBD1 or TRBD2 (5 bases each). Germline CDR1 is MNHEY and CDR2 is SMNVEV (reference sequence). V dropped 6 bases and J dropped 5 bases, with 11 bases sitting between them. The CDR3 runs 13 residues. Written as DNA, the CDR3 is TGTGCCAGCAGCTCAAGGGGACACAATGAGCAGTTCTTC. Encoded protein: CASSSRGHNEQFF.

This chain connects TRBV11-1 to TRBJ2-7; 11 bases match TRBD2. Germline V lookup: CDR1 SGHAT, CDR2 FQDESV (reference sequence). The V gene end was trimmed by 3 bases and the J gene end by 7 bases; junction bases not matched to a gene: 8. This CDR3 contains 15 residues. The CDR3 DNA follows: TGTGCCAGCAGCTTCCGACTAGCGGGGCCCTGGGAGCAGTACTTC. It encodes CASSFRLAGPWEQYF.

The V gene is TRBV7-3, the J gene TRBJ2-3; 16 bases are a match to TRBD2. V lost 5 bases and J lost 3; bases outside the gene matches: 8. The CDR3 is 18 residues long. Germline CDR1 reads SGHTA; CDR2 reads FQGTGA. The CDR3, as DNA: TGTGCCAGCAGCGGGACTAGCGGGAGGGAGGGGAGTACAGATACGCAGTATTTT. Amino acid sequence: CASSGTSGREGSTDTQYF.

The chain uses TRBV2 and TRBJ2-3, with D tentatively TRBD1 (5 bases). In germline, CDR1 is SNHLY, CDR2 FYNNEI. The germline V and J ends were trimmed by 3 bases and 0 bases, with 10 bases remaining between them. The CDR3 totals 15 residues. CDR3 nucleotides: TGTGCCAGCAGTGAGACGCCAGGGAGCACAGATACGCAGTATTTT. This gives the protein CASSETPGSTDTQYF.

This rearrangement joins TRBV28 to TRBJ1-6; no definite D call. From germline, CDR1 is MDHEN and CDR2 SYDVKM. V was pared by 8 bases and J by 7 bases, with 6 bases between. The CDR3 covers 11 residues. DNA of the CDR3: TGTGCCAGCGGAAGGAATTCACCCCTCCACTTT. It translates to CASGRNSPLHF.

The J gene is TRBJ2-1, the V gene TRBV10-2; 8 bases match TRBD2. This CDR3 is 13 amino acids long. Germline V CDR1 and CDR2: WSHSY, SAAADI. The V gene end was trimmed by 8 bases and the J gene end by 6 bases; junction bases not matched to a gene: 6. This CDR3 reads CASYGLAGNEQFF. CDR3 nucleotide sequence: TGCGCCAGCTACGGACTAGCTGGCAATGAGCAGTTCTTC.

The chain recombines TRBV28 with TRBJ2-7; TRBD1 aligns across 9 bases. This CDR3 has 14 amino acids. The germline CDR1 and CDR2 sequences are MDHEN and SYDVKM. J was trimmed by 6 bases and V by 6 bases; bases with no gene match: 9. The CDR3 spells CASRTGTGTREQYF. In DNA, the CDR3 is TGTGCCAGCAGAACCGGGACAGGGACTCGCGAGCAGTACTTC.

This clone came up once. The CDR3 protein is CASRPSEGSKNIQYF. CDR3 coding DNA: TGTGCCAGCAGGCCTAGCGAAGGATCCAAAAACATTCAGTACTTC. The chain recombines TRBV2 with TRBJ2-4; TRBD2 is a possible D gene (6 bases). CDR1 and CDR2 (germline): SNHLY, FYNNEI. V lost 6 bases, J lost 2 bases, and 14 bases lay in between. This CDR3 is 15 amino acids long.